Shown below are 17 T cell receptor beta chains from a single sample sequenced in a study of blood T cell repertoires in COVID-19. Sequencing was performed with immunoSEQ multiplex PCR; in TCRdb, only in-frame clones are kept and a portion is missing. The table lists around 280,000 clones, approximately 84% of them singletons, with approximately 2.2% in the top ten. Sequenced sample: peripheral blood. These receptors were collected from a woman in her 30s who had recovered from COVID-19.

This chain links TRBV7-9 with TRBJ1-2; D gene unclear. V was shortened by 0 bases and J by 10 bases, with 9 bases between the two germline ends. Per the germline V gene, CDR1 is SEHNR and CDR2 is FQNEAQ (reference sequence). CDR3 length equals 12 residues. The DNA for the CDR3 is TGTGCCAGCAGCTTAGCGCGGTTAGACTACACCTTC. Its translation is CASSLARLDYTF.

The J gene is TRBJ2-1, the V gene TRBV4-3; 11 bases match TRBD1. This CDR3 is 17 amino acids long. The germline V gene has CDR1 LGHNA and CDR2 YSLEER. V trimming: 0 bases; J trimming: 1 base; junction bases outside the gene matches: 2. CDR3 in amino acids: CASSQDRDRGSYNEQFF. CDR3 coding DNA: TGCGCCAGCAGCCAAGATCGGGACAGGGGGTCCTACAATGAGCAGTTCTTC.

This clone has a handful of counts. The V and J genes are TRBV5-1 and TRBJ2-5, with D uncertain. The CDR3 is 12 residues long. V shed 4 bases and J shed 5 bases, with 9 bases lying between them. Germline CDR1 is SGHRS and CDR2 is YFSETQ. DNA of the CDR3: TGCGCCAGCAGCCTGGAGCTGGAGACCCAGTACTTC. It encodes CASSLELETQYF.

The chain has TRBV30 and TRBJ1-3; 7 bases agree with TRBD1. The V gene end was trimmed by 1 base and the J gene end by 4 bases; junction bases not matched to a gene: 7. Germline values: CDR1 GTSNPN, CDR2 SVGIG (reference sequence). The length of the CDR3 is 15 residues. CDR3 residues: CAWSALRGQGNTIYF. The CDR3 region has the DNA TGTGCCTGGAGTGCTCTCCGGGGACAGGGAAACACCATATATTTT.

The rearrangement links TRBV5-4 to TRBJ2-3; TRBD2 agrees at 9 bases. CDR1 is SGHNT, CDR2 YYREEE, per germline (reference sequence). V lost 4 bases and J lost 2; bases outside the gene matches: 8. The length of the CDR3 is 16 residues. CDR3 in DNA: TGTGCCAGCAGCACCGGACTAGCGCGTGACACAGATACGCAGTATTTT. It translates to CASSTGLARDTDTQYF.

The rearrangement uses TRBV2 and TRBJ2-3, with TRBD1 identical over 9 bases. Germline CDR1 is SNHLY and CDR2 is FYNNEI. V shed 7 bases, J shed 3 bases, and the junction held 8 bases outside the gene matches. The CDR3 spans 15 residues. The CDR3 protein is CASMGQGPGTDTQYF. The CDR3 nucleotides read TGTGCCAGCATGGGACAGGGCCCTGGGACAGATACGCAGTATTTT.

This clone was seen more than once but under ten times. Other DNA sequences in this specimen translate into the identical CDR3. The CDR3 is CASSLGQGVNEQFF. As DNA, the CDR3 is TGTGCCAGCAGCCTTGGACAGGGGGTCAATGAGCAGTTCTTC. V and J are TRBV7-9 and TRBJ2-1; TRBD1 agrees at 10 bases. Germline CDR1 SEHNR, CDR2 FQNEAQ (reference sequence). V shed 5 bases and J 6 bases; nucleotides not matched to a gene: 4. The CDR3 is made up of 14 amino acids. Complete variable domain (other parts from reference TRBV7-9 and TRBJ2-1): DTGVSQNPRHKITKRGQNVTFRCDPISEHNRLYWYRQTLGQGPEFLTYFQNEAQLEKSRLLSDRFSAERPKGSFSTLEIQRTEQGDSAMYLCASSLGQGVNEQFFGPGTRLTVL.

As concerns this clone: Other DNA sequences of this sample code for an identical CDR3. This chain joins TRBV30 and TRBJ2-1; 13 bases agree with TRBD2. CDR1 is GTSNPN and CDR2 is SVGIG in the germline V gene (reference sequence). The CDR3 covers 15 residues. V shed 0 bases and J 4 bases; nucleotides not matched to a gene: 0. The CDR3 sequence: CAWSVLAGGYNEQFF. The CDR3 bases are TGTGCCTGGAGTGTACTAGCGGGGGGGTACAATGAGCAGTTCTTC.

The rearrangement links TRBV13 to TRBJ2-7; D is perhaps TRBD2 (6 bases). V lost 1 base and J lost 7, with 11 bases in between. Per germline, CDR1 PRHDT and CDR2 FYEKMQ (reference sequence). CDR3 size: 13 residues. For the CDR3, the DNA is TGTGCCAGCAGCTTAGCGGGAGCTCGGGAGCAGTACTTC. Translated: CASSLAGAREQYF.

The V gene is TRBV11-2, the J gene TRBJ2-5; 7 nucleotides line up with TRBD1. V lost 5 bases, J lost 5 bases, and 8 bases stayed unmatched. CDR3 size: 14 residues. Germline assignment: CDR1 SGHAT and CDR2 FQNNGV. CDR3 sequence: CASSRGGAAETQYF. The CDR3 DNA sequence: TGTGCCAGCAGCCGAGGGGGCGCGGCGGAGACCCAGTACTTC.

The chain has TRBV5-5 and TRBJ2-1; possible D gene TRBD1, 5 bases. CDR1 SGHKS and CDR2 YYEKEE come from the germline V gene (reference sequence). V was shortened by 2 bases and J by 9 bases, with 9 bases between the two germline ends. This CDR3 has 12 residues. CDR3 sequence reads: CASSLQDVEQFF. The CDR3 DNA reads TGTGCCAGCAGCTTACAGGACGTTGAGCAGTTCTTC. Combining the CDR3 with reference TRBV5-5 and TRBJ2-1 gives the whole variable domain DAGVTQSPTHLIKTRGQQVTLRCSPISGHKSVSWYQQVLGQGPQFIFQYYEKEERGRGNFPDRFSARQFPNYSSELNVNALLLGDSALYLCASSLQDVEQFFGPGTRLTVL.

This chain links TRBV5-1 with TRBJ2-4; 8 bases line up with TRBD1. The germline V gene has CDR1 SGHRS and CDR2 YFSETQ. This CDR3 has 19 residues. J gave up 0 bases and V 4 bases, and 15 bases lay outside the gene matches. This CDR3 is CASSIVGTGLTLAKNIQYF. CDR3 bases: TGCGCCAGCAGCATCGTTGGGACAGGACTAACCCTAGCCAAAAACATTCAGTACTTC.

This chain uses TRBV29-1 with TRBJ1-1; D remains unclear. The CDR3 covers 12 residues. CDR1 SQVTM and CDR2 ANQGSEA come from the germline V gene. The V gene lost 3 bases and the J gene lost 0 bases, with 5 bases spanning the gap. The CDR3 protein is CSVDRLNTEAFF. CDR3 bases: TGCAGCGTTGACAGGTTGAACACTGAAGCTTTCTTT.

In its sample, this clone was seen once. The V gene is TRBV6-2 or TRBV6-3, the J gene TRBJ2-3, with D possibly TRBD2 on 5 matching bases. Germline CDR1 and CDR2: MNHEY and SVGEGT. The CDR3 is 18 residues long. V was cut by 1 base and J by 2 bases, with 19 bases left in between. The CDR3 here is CASSYFLASFSFTDTQYF. Written as DNA, the CDR3 is TGTGCCAGCAGTTACTTCCTGGCTAGCTTCTCCTTCACAGATACGCAGTATTTT.

The chain joins TRBV19 to TRBJ1-4; D is perhaps TRBD1 (6 bases). The CDR3 sequence is 14 residues long. V dropped 3 bases and J dropped 8 bases, with 13 bases sitting between them. Germline loops: CDR1 LNHDA, CDR2 SQIVND (reference sequence). CDR3 region: CASSILPGQEKLFF. For the CDR3, the DNA is TGTGCCAGTAGTATCCTCCCCGGACAGGAAAAACTGTTTTTT.

The chain recombines TRBV18 with TRBJ2-7; 10 positions match TRBD1. In germline, CDR1 is KGHSH, CDR2 LQKENI. This CDR3 has 15 amino acids. V lost 6 bases to trimming and J lost 2 bases; unmatched junction nucleotides: 7. The CDR3 DNA reads TGTGCCAGCTCCCGTGGACAGGGGGAGACCTACGAGCAGTACTTC. This codes for CASSRGQGETYEQYF.

This clone appeared a few times. The gene calls are TRBV2 and TRBJ1-5; no clear D. CDR3 length equals 14 residues. Trimming shortened V by 9 bases and J by 0 bases, and 12 bases separated the two germline ends. The V gene's germline CDR1 is SNHLY and CDR2 FYNNEI. CDR3: CASQSRLSNQPQHF. The CDR3 region has the DNA TGTGCCAGTCAGTCGAGACTTAGCAATCAGCCCCAGCATTTT. Using reference TRBV2 and TRBJ1-5 for the parts outside the CDR3, the full variable domain is EPEVTQTPSHQVTQMGQEVILRCVPISNHLYFYWYRQILGQKVEFLVSFYNNEISEKSEIFDDQFSVERPDGSNFTLKIRSTKLEDSAMYFCASQSRLSNQPQHFGDGTRLSIL.